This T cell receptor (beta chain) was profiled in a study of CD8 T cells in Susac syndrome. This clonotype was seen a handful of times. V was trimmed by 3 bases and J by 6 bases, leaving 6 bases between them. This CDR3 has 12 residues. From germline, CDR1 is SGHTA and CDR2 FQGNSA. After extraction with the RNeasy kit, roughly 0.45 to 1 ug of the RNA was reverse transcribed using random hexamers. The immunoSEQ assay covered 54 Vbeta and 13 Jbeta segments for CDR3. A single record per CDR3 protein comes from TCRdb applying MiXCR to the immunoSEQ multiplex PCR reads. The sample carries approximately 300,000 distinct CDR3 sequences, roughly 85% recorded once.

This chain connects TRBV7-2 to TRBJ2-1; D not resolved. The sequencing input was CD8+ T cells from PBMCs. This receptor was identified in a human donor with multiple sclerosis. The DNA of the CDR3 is TGTGCCAGCAGCTTTATTCTCAATGAGCAGTTCTTC. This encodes CASSFILNEQFF.